These T cell receptor beta chains were read from a single sample in a study of shared clonotypes between healthy human individuals. This table comes from immunoSEQ multiplex PCR, and its TCRdb copy is limited to in-frame clones, with some not included. The sample lists hundreds of thousands of clones; 85% to 95% were seen once. Sequenced input: naive CD8+ T cells sorted from blood. Receptors originate from a woman in her thirties in good health. The CDR3 runs from the conserved cysteine through the conserved F or W. The order of the fields is clone size, J gene, CDR3 length, V gene, D gene, CDR3 protein, CDR3 DNA. The D gene is left open where the match is weak. Size tells how often a clone was seen (once, few, many) or the class of an expanded clone, and some rows leave it out.

abundance: .
j_gene: TRBJ2-7
len: 13
v_gene: TRBV5-1
d_gene: .
CDR3aa: CASSLARGYEQYF
CDR3nt: TGCGCCAGCAGCTTGGCCAGGGGTTACGAGCAGTACTTC

abundance: .
j_gene: TRBJ2-7
len: 14
v_gene: TRBV2
d_gene: .
CDR3aa: CASSEKRGGTGQYF
CDR3nt: TGTGCCAGCAGTGAAAAGAGGGGGGGGACAGGGCAGTACTTC

abundance: once
j_gene: TRBJ1-5
len: 14
v_gene: TRBV6-5
d_gene: .
CDR3aa: CASGPYSANQPQHF
CDR3nt: TGTGCCAGCGGCCCCTATTCGGCGAATCAGCCCCAGCATTTT

abundance: .
j_gene: TRBJ2-7
len: 15
v_gene: TRBV11-1
d_gene: .
CDR3aa: CASSFVGRGSYEQYF
CDR3nt: TGTGCCAGCAGCTTCGTCGGTAGGGGCTCCTACGAGCAGTACTTC

abundance: .
j_gene: TRBJ2-3
len: 16
v_gene: TRBV28
d_gene: TRBD2
CDR3aa: CASSLLAGDLADTQYF
CDR3nt: TGTGCCAGCAGTTTACTAGCGGGAGATCTCGCAGATACGCAGTATTTT

abundance: .
j_gene: TRBJ2-7
len: 15
v_gene: TRBV11-2
d_gene: TRBD2
CDR3aa: CASSLTPSGPGEQYF
CDR3nt: TGTGCCAGCAGCTTAACCCCTAGCGGGCCTGGCGAGCAGTACTTC

abundance: .
j_gene: TRBJ1-5
len: 13
v_gene: TRBV7-9
d_gene: .
CDR3aa: CASSSGFDQPQHF
CDR3nt: TGTGCCAGCAGCTCGGGATTTGATCAGCCCCAGCATTTT

abundance: .
j_gene: TRBJ2-1
len: 15
v_gene: TRBV5-6
d_gene: .
CDR3aa: CASSLTSRWANEQFF
CDR3nt: TGTGCCAGCAGCTTGACCAGTCGATGGGCAAATGAGCAGTTCTTC

abundance: .
j_gene: TRBJ2-2
len: 14
v_gene: TRBV5-4
d_gene: TRBD1
CDR3aa: CASTGTGITGELFF
CDR3nt: TGTGCCAGCACCGGGACAGGAATCACCGGGGAGCTGTTTTTT

abundance: .
j_gene: TRBJ2-3
len: 13
v_gene: TRBV19
d_gene: .
CDR3aa: CASSDISTDTQYF
CDR3nt: TGTGCCAGTAGTGACATTAGCACAGATACGCAGTATTTT

abundance: .
j_gene: TRBJ2-7
len: 13
v_gene: TRBV2
d_gene: .
CDR3aa: CASNPGSVDEQYF
CDR3nt: TGTGCCAGCAATCCCGGGAGTGTTGACGAGCAGTACTTC

abundance: once
j_gene: TRBJ2-7
len: 11
v_gene: TRBV6-5
d_gene: .
CDR3aa: CASSYGDEQYF
CDR3nt: TGTGCCAGCAGTTACGGGGACGAGCAGTACTTC

abundance: .
j_gene: TRBJ2-4
len: 16
v_gene: TRBV11-2
d_gene: TRBD1
CDR3aa: CASSLGTGVANNIQYF
CDR3nt: TGTGCCAGCAGCCTTGGGACAGGGGTTGCAAATAACATTCAGTACTTC

abundance: few
j_gene: TRBJ1-1
len: 14
v_gene: TRBV9
d_gene: TRBD1
CDR3aa: CASSPGTGNTEAFF
CDR3nt: TGTGCCAGCAGCCCTGGGACAGGCAACACTGAAGCTTTCTTT

abundance: .
j_gene: TRBJ2-1
len: 14
v_gene: TRBV5-6
d_gene: .
CDR3aa: CASSWRGEYNEQFF
CDR3nt: TGTGCCAGCAGCTGGAGGGGCGAGTACAATGAGCAGTTCTTC

abundance: .
j_gene: TRBJ1-5
len: 15
v_gene: TRBV6-5
d_gene: TRBD1
CDR3aa: CASSQGQYSNQPQHF
CDR3nt: TGTGCCAGCAGTCAGGGACAGTATAGCAATCAGCCCCAGCATTTT

abundance: .
j_gene: TRBJ1-2
len: 13
v_gene: TRBV6-5
d_gene: .
CDR3aa: CASSYWGGEGYTF
CDR3nt: TGTGCCAGCAGTTACTGGGGAGGGGAAGGCTACACCTTC

abundance: .
j_gene: TRBJ2-7
len: 15
v_gene: TRBV28
d_gene: .
CDR3aa: CASNLPGQRGHEQYF
CDR3nt: TGTGCCAGCAATCTACCGGGACAACGAGGGCACGAGCAGTACTTC

abundance: once
j_gene: TRBJ2-5
len: 13
v_gene: TRBV12-5
d_gene: .
CDR3aa: CASRPPGKETQYF
CDR3nt: TGTGCTAGTCGTCCACCAGGGAAAGAGACCCAGTACTTC

abundance: .
j_gene: TRBJ2-5
len: 14
v_gene: TRBV4-2
d_gene: .
CDR3aa: CASSPRDPGSTQYF
CDR3nt: TGTGCCAGCAGCCCCCGGGACCCAGGATCGACCCAGTACTTC

abundance: .
j_gene: TRBJ2-5
len: 17
v_gene: TRBV9
d_gene: .
CDR3aa: CASSPEGGDLGGETQYF
CDR3nt: TGTGCCAGCAGCCCAGAGGGGGGCGACCTGGGCGGGGAGACCCAGTACTTC